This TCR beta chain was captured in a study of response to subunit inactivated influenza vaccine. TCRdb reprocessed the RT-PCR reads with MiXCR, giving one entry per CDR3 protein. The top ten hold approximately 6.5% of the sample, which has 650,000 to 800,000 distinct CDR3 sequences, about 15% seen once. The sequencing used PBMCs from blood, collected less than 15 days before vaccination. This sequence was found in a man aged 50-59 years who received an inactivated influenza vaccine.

The CDR3 region has the DNA TGTGCCAGCAGTTTAGGACCGACGAACACTGAAGCTTTCTTT. This translates into CASSLGPTNTEAFF. The rearrangement joins TRBV12-3 or TRBV12-4 to TRBJ1-1; D gene unclear. The CDR3 contains 14 residues. Trimming took off 1 base at V and 1 base at J, with 7 bases between the two ends.